The clone carrying this T cell receptor beta chain was recorded many times. Its antigen is not identified. Every patient underwent thyroid surgery untreated. This sample is drawn from a study of metastatic and nonmetastatic thyroid tumors. Study-wide background: Repertoires from blood and tumor or nodule tissue of malignant and benign thyroid patients were compared. Study-level findings and limits: According to reports, the diversity of TCR beta was significantly higher in malignant thyroid tumors than in benign nodules, and this held in both blood and tumor samples.

Authors' analysis steps: Built for papillary thyroid cancer, a distant-metastasis classifier drew on CDR3 differences across clinicopathological groups. TCRdb called clones again from the PCR reads with MiXCR. TCRdb's processing, not the authors' own work, is the source of the V and J calls. Here the sample spans 25,000 to 35,000 clones, over 15% being singletons. Germline V gene data show CDR1 as MNHEY and CDR2 as SMNVEV (reference sequence). V shed 3 bases and J 4 bases; nucleotides not matched to a gene: 7. This CDR3 has 15 amino acids. The source is a female donor with papillary thyroid cancer or a benign thyroid nodule (not recorded which). Some clones in this sample may be carry-over from other donors' samples. The sample consisted of blood. The rearrangement joins TRBV27 to TRBJ2-7; TRBD2 matches 9 bases. The CDR3 bases are TGTGCCAGCAGTTTTAGAGCGGGACTAGCTTACGAGCAGTACTTC. This gives the protein CASSFRAGLAYEQYF.